The clone carrying this T cell receptor (beta chain) is a singleton in its sample. J lost 6 bases, V lost 6 bases, and 7 bases had no gene match. Germline V CDR1 and CDR2: ENHRY, SYGVKD. CDR3 length equals 13 residues. These data are taken from a study of blood T cell repertoires in COVID-19. Overall study: COVID-19 samples, acute and convalescent, were from the United States, Italy and Spain.

The repertoire was sequenced with immunoSEQ multiplex PCR; TCRdb's copy has only in-frame clones and lacks some. The sample has roughly 200,000 clones; more than 75% are singletons. The J gene is TRBJ2-7, the V gene TRBV10-3; the match to TRBD1 covers 8 bases. This clonotype originated in a man aged 35 to 55 with acute COVID-19. The sequenced material came from PBMCs or T cells enriched from blood (not recorded which). The chain's CDR3 is CAISGVQGAEQYF. The CDR3 DNA reads TGTGCCATCAGCGGGGTTCAGGGGGCCGAGCAGTACTTC.